Only a few counts were recorded for the clone carrying this TCR beta chain. Only in-frame clones appear in the TCRdb table, and some are missing; sequencing was by immunoSEQ multiplex PCR. The table lists about 200,000 clones, around 76% of them singletons. The entry originates in a study of blood T cell repertoires in COVID-19. Whole-study context: PBMCs, B-cell-depleted T cells, or T cells were the source of the cDNA or gDNA that made up the material.

Germline loops: CDR1 MGHDK, CDR2 SYGVNS. CDR3 length equals 14 residues. The trim removed 4 bases at V and 6 bases at J, leaving 6 bases unmatched. This clonotype was obtained from a woman between 55 and 75 years old with COVID-19, enrolled during active disease. Material: peripheral blood. J is TRBJ1-5 and V is TRBV25-1, with 7 bases matching TRBD1. CDR3 DNA sequence: TGTGCCAGCAGTGTGGGGGACAGATCTCAGCCCCAGCATTTT. As protein: CASSVGDRSQPQHF.